What follows are 10 T cell receptor beta chains derived from one specimen sequenced in a study of T cell changes during pregnancy in multiple sclerosis (dated by TCRdb to about 2019). Library preparation used the immunoSEQ multiplex PCR assay. TCRdb stores this immuneACCESS table with in-frame sequences only. Part of the clones is absent; in the studies checked, under half of the shortfall reflects unresolved V genes, and no reason is known for the rest. This sample is represented by roughly 110,000 clones; around 90% of them were singletons. 0.65% to 0.9% of the sample comes from the top ten. The sample was peripheral blood, taken in the third trimester of pregnancy. The receptors shown here come from a female donor in good health, enrolled as a control in a pregnancy study.

This rearrangement joins TRBV20-1 to TRBJ2-7; no firm D call. In germline, CDR1 is DFQATT, CDR2 SNEGSKA (reference sequence). There are 11 residues in the CDR3. V dropped 5 bases and J dropped 0 bases, with 5 bases sitting between them. CDR3 amino acids: CSARYSYEQYF. As DNA, the CDR3 is TGCAGTGCTCGCTACTCCTACGAGCAGTACTTC.

J is TRBJ1-1 and V is TRBV4-2; D ambiguous. This CDR3 is built from 15 residues. Trimming cost V 2 bases and J 1 base, with 11 bases left between them. Per germline, CDR1 LGHNA and CDR2 YNFKEQ. The CDR3 is CASSQWHTQNTEAFF. The CDR3 DNA sequence: TGTGCCAGCAGCCAATGGCACACCCAGAACACTGAAGCTTTCTTT.

The J gene is TRBJ1-5, the V gene TRBV6-6, with TRBD1 as a possible D gene (5 bases). V was cut by 6 bases and J by 0 bases, with 12 bases left in between. This CDR3 has 15 amino acids. CDR1 is MNHNY, CDR2 SVGAGI, per germline (reference sequence). The CDR3 DNA follows: TGTGCCAGCAGCCTCGGGGGAGGTAGCAATCAGCCCCAGCATTTT. Protein product: CASSLGGGSNQPQHF.

V gene TRBV7-9 combines with J gene TRBJ1-1, with D possibly matching TRBD1 (5 bases). The V gene lost 4 bases and the J gene lost 2 bases, with 14 bases spanning the gap. The CDR3 is made up of 15 amino acids. Germline V gives CDR1 SEHNR, CDR2 FQNEAQ (reference sequence). In DNA form, the CDR3 reads TGTGCCAGCAGCTCATCATTTACAGGAAACACTGAAGCTTTCTTT. This encodes CASSSSFTGNTEAFF.

The gene calls are TRBV30 and TRBJ2-5; 8 bases align to TRBD2. The length of the CDR3 is 14 residues. Germline V lookup: CDR1 GTSNPN, CDR2 SVGIG (reference sequence). V lost 2 bases, J lost 11 bases, and 13 bases stayed unmatched. The CDR3 loop reads CAWSNGGGHTKQYF. The CDR3 DNA is TGTGCCTGGAGTAACGGGGGGGGACATACGAAGCAGTACTTC.

The gene calls are TRBV6-5 and TRBJ1-4, with D maybe TRBD1 (6 bases). CDR1 is MNHEY, CDR2 SVGAGI, per germline. Trimming left V 6 bases short and J 5 bases short, with 13 bases between. This CDR3 region has 14 residues. In DNA, the CDR3 is TGTGCCAGCAGCACACAGGGCCGGAATGAAAAACTGTTTTTT. It translates to CASSTQGRNEKLFF.

The chain links TRBV7-8 to TRBJ1-1, with D perhaps TRBD1 (6 bases). V was shortened by 6 bases and J by 0 bases, with 17 bases between the two germline ends. The V gene's germline CDR1 is SGHVS and CDR2 FQNEAQ. The CDR3 covers 16 residues. The CDR3 DNA is TGTGCCAGCAGATCGGACAGACTAATTTTGAACACTGAAGCTTTCTTT. Its translation: CASRSDRLILNTEAFF.

The rearrangement links TRBV7-9 to TRBJ1-1; TRBD1 matches 9 bases. V was pared by 5 bases and J by 5 bases, with 6 bases of the junction left unmatched. The CDR3 has 14 amino acids. The germline V gene has CDR1 SEHNR and CDR2 FQNEAQ (reference sequence). The CDR3 DNA reads TGTGCCAGCAGCCCGACTGACAGGGGGACTGAAGCTTTCTTT. Its protein product is CASSPTDRGTEAFF.

The chain has TRBV7-9 and TRBJ1-1; D remains unclear. The germline V gene has CDR1 SEHNR and CDR2 FQNEAQ (reference sequence). CDR3 length: 11 amino acids. Trimming took off 9 bases at V and 5 bases at J, with 10 bases between the two ends. In DNA, the CDR3 is TGTGCCAGTAAAGAGGATACTGAAGCTTTCTTT. Translation gives CASKEDTEAFF.

This clone was found a few times. The chain recombines TRBV30 with TRBJ1-1, with D possibly matching TRBD1 (6 bases). Germline loops: CDR1 GTSNPN, CDR2 SVGIG (reference sequence). The CDR3 extends over 12 amino acids. Trimming stripped 0 bases from V and 6 bases from J, with 8 bases between. The CDR3 region has the DNA TGTGCCTGGAGTGTACAGGGCCCTGAAGCTTTCTTT. This translates into CAWSVQGPEAFF.